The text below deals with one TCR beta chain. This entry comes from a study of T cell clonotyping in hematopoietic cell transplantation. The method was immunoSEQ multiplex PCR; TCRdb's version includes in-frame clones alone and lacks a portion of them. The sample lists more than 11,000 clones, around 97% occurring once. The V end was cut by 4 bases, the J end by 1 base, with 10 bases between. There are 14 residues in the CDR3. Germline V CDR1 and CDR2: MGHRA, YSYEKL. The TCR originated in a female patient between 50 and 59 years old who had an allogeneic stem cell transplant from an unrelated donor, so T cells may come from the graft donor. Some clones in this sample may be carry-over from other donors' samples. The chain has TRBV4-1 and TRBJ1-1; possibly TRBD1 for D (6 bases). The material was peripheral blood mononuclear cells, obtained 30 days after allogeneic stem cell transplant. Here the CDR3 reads CASSPGHRNTEAFF. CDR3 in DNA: TGCGCCAGCAGCCCGGGACATCGGAACACTGAAGCTTTCTTT.